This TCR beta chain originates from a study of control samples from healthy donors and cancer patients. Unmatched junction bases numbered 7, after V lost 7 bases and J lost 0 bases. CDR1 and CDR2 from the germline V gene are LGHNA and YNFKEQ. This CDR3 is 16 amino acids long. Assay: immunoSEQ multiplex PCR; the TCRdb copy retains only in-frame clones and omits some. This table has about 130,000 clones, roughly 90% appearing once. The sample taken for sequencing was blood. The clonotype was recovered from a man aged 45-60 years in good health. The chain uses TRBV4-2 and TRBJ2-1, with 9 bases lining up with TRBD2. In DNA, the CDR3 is TGTGCCAGCACCCTTCTAGCGGGGAGCTCCTACAATGAGCAGTTCTTC. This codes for CASTLLAGSSYNEQFF.